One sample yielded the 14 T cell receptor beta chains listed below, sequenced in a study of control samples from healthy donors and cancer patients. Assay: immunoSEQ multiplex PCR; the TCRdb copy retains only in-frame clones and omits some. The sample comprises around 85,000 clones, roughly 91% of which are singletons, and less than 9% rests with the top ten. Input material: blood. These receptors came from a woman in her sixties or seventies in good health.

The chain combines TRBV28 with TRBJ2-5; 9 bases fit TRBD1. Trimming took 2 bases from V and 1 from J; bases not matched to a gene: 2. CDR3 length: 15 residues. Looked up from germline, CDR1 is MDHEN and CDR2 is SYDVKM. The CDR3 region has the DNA TGTGCCAGCAGTTTACCGGACAGGGGCCAAGAGACCCAGTACTTC. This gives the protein CASSLPDRGQETQYF. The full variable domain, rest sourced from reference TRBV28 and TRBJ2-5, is DVKVTQSSRYLVKRTGEKVFLECVQDMDHENMFWYRQDPGLGLRLIYFSYDVKMKEKGDIPEGYSVSREKKERFSLILESASTNQTSMYLCASSLPDRGQETQYFGPGTRLLVL.

CDR3 DNA sequence: TGTGCCTGGACTCTTTTGTCGGGAGCACAAGAGACCCAGTACTTC. It is translated as CAWTLLSGAQETQYF. The chain is built from TRBV30 and TRBJ2-5, with D tentatively TRBD2 (6 bases). Germline CDR1 reads GTSNPN; CDR2 reads SVGIG (reference sequence). The CDR3 covers 15 residues. V lost 4 bases to trimming and J lost 2 bases, with 17 bases between them.

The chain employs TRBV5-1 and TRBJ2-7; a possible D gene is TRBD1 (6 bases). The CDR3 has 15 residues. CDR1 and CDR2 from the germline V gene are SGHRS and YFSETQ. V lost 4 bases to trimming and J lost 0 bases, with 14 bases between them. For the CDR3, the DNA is TGCGCCAGCAGCCTTCGAACAGGGACCTCCTACGAGCAGTACTTC. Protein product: CASSLRTGTSYEQYF.

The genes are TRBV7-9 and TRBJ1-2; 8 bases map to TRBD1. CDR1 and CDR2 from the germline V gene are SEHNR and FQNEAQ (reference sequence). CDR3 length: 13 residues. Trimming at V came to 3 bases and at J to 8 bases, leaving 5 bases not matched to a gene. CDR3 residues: CASSFGQGNGYTF. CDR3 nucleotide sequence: TGTGCCAGCAGCTTTGGACAGGGAAACGGCTACACCTTC.

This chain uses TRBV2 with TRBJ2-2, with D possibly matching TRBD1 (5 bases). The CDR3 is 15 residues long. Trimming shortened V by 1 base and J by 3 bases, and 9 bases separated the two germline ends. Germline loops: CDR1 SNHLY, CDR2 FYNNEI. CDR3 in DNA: TGTGCCAGCAGTGAAGGGCGACAGTACACCGGGGAGCTGTTTTTT. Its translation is CASSEGRQYTGELFF.

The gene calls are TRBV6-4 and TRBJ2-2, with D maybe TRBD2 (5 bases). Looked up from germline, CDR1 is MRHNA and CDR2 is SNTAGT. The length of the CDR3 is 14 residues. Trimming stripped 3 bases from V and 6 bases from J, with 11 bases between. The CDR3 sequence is CASSESSSAGELFF. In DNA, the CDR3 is TGTGCCAGCAGTGAATCTAGCTCAGCCGGGGAGCTGTTTTTT.

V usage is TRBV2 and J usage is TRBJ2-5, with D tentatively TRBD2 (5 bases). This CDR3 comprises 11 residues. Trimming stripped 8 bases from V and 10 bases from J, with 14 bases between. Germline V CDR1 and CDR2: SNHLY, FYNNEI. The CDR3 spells CASSDRGNQYF. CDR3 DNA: TGTGCCAGCTCGGACCGGGGTAACCAGTACTTC.

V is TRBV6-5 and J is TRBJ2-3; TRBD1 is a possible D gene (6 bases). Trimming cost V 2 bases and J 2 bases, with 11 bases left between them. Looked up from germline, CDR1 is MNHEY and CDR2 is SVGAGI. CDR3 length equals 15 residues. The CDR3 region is CASSYGGSLTDTQYF. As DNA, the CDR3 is TGTGCCAGCAGTTACGGGGGCTCCCTCACAGATACGCAGTATTTT.

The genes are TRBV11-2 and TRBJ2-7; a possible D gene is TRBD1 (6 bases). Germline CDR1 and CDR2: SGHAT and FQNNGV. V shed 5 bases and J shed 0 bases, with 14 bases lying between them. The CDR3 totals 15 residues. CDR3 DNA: TGTGCCAGCAGCGTCGACAGGTCGAGCTCCTACGAGCAGTACTTC. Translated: CASSVDRSSSYEQYF.

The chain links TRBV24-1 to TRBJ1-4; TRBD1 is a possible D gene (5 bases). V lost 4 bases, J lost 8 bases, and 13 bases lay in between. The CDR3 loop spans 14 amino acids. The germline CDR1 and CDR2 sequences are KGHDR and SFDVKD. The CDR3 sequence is CATSDGTGGEKLFF. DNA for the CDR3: TGTGCCACCAGTGACGGGACGGGAGGGGAAAAACTGTTTTTT.

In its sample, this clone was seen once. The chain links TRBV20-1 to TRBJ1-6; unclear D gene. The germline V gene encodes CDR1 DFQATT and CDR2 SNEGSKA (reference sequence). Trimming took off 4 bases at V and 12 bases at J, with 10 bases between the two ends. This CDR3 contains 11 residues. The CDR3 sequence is CSAISLVPLHF. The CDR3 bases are TGCAGTGCTATCAGCCTCGTACCCCTCCACTTT.

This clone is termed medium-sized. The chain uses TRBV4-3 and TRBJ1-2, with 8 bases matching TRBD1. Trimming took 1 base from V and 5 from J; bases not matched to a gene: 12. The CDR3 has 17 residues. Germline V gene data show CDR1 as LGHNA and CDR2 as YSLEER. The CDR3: CASSQGAGGLNSYGYTF. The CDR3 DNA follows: TGCGCCAGCAGCCAAGGGGCAGGGGGCTTGAACTCTTATGGCTACACCTTC.

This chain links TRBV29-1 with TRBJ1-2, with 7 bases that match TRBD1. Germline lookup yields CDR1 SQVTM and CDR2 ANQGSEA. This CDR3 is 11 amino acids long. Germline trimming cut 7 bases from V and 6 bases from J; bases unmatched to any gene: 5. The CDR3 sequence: CSAGTANGYTF. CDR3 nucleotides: TGCAGCGCCGGGACAGCCAATGGCTACACCTTC.

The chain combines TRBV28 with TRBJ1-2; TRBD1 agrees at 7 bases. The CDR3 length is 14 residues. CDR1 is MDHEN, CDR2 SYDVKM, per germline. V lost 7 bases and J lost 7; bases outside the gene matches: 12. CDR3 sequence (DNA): TGTGCCAGCAACTGGGCAGGGGGTATTCTTGGCTACACCTTC. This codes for CASNWAGGILGYTF.